This T cell receptor beta chain was found in a study of sequential checkpoint blockade in melanoma. At the level of the study: Patients were randomized 1:1 to nivolumab-then-ipilimumab or ipilimumab-then-nivolumab first-line. Both treatment sequences were followed by maintenance nivolumab.

Regarding treatment: randomized to nivolumab then ipilimumab (arm A) or the reverse (arm B). PBMC sorting kept live CD3+CD8+ cells without CD19 or CD56. Profiling relied on immunoSEQ multiplex PCR, and the TCRdb table lists in-frame clones only, not all of them. The sample lists under 20,000 clones, around three fifths occurring once. Per germline, CDR1 SGHDT and CDR2 YYEEEE. The CDR3 consists of 13 residues. V lost 4 bases and J lost 0, with 6 bases in between. V gene TRBV5-6 combines with J gene TRBJ2-3, with no clear D. The origin of this receptor is a human donor with melanoma. The specimen comprised CD8+ T cells sorted from blood (inferred from file names), sampled from a patient given nivolumab and ipilimumab in sequence. CDR3 protein: CASSISSTDTQYF. CDR3 nucleotides: TGTGCCAGCAGCATATCTAGCACAGATACGCAGTATTTT.